This record covers a single T cell receptor (beta chain). The antigen remains unidentified. The data were produced by immunoSEQ multiplex PCR, yet TCRdb's version contains in-frame clones alone and is incomplete. Seen here are 130,000 or so clones, under 90% observed once, and the top ten hold approximately 3.5%. These data belong to a study of cytomegalovirus exposure and HLA in healthy donors. Study-wide context: Per a later analysis, the approximately 620 first-cohort and 95 to 150 validation repertoires shared one platform.

The approximately 120-subject validation cohort, separate from the approximately 670-subject first cohort, included the donors. The J segment lost 0 bases and the V segment lost 6 bases, leaving 12 bases of the junction unmatched. This CDR3 has 18 residues. Study results and limitations: As confirmed in vitro, a few CMV-associated chains were specific for CMV antigens. Cytomegalovirus-associated status was assigned to 150 to 200 TCR beta chains.

Material for sequencing was PBMCs. The receptor was derived from a man aged 25 to 40 in good health and CMV-seronegative. The J gene is TRBJ2-7, the V gene TRBV5-3; TRBD2 matches at 13 bases. TRBV5-3 is flagged as an ORF with uncertain function. Here the CDR3 DNA reads TGTGCCAGAACCCCTCCGGGACTAGCGGGGTCATCCTCCTACGAGCAGTACTTC. It translates to CARTPPGLAGSSSYEQYF.